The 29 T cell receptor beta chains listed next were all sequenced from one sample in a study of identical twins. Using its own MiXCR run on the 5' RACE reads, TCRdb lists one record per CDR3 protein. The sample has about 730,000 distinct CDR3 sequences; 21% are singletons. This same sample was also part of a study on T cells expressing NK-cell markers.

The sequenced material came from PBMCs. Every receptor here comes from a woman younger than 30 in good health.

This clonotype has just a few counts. CDR3 DNA: TGCAGTTCGGGACTAGCGTTGCAGTTCTTC. Amino acids: CSSGLALQFF. The genes are TRBV20-1 and TRBJ2-1, with 10 bases matching TRBD2. The length of the CDR3 is 10 residues. The J segment lost 12 bases and the V segment lost 8 bases, leaving 4 bases of the junction unmatched. Germline CDR1 DFQATT, CDR2 SNEGSKA (reference sequence).

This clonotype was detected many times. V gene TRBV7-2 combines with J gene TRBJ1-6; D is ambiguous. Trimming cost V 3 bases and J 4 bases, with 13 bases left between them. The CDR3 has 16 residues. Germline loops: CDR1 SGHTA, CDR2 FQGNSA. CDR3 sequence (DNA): TGTGCCAGCAGCTTGTACATGGGAGGATATAATTCACCCCTCCACTTT. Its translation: CASSLYMGGYNSPLHF. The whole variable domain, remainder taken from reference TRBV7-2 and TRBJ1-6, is GAGVSQSPSNKVTEKGKDVELRCDPISGHTALYWYRQSLGQGLEFLIYFQGNSAPDKSGLPSDRFSAERTGGSVSTLTIQRTQQEDSAVYLCASSLYMGGYNSPLHFGNGTRLTVT.

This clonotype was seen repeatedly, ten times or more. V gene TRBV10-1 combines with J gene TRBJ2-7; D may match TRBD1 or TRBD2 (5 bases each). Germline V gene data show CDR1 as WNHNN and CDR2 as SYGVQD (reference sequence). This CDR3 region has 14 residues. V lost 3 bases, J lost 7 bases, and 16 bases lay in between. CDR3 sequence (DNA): TGCGCCAGCAGTGAAACAACGGGACGCAGGGAGCAGTACTTC. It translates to CASSETTGRREQYF.

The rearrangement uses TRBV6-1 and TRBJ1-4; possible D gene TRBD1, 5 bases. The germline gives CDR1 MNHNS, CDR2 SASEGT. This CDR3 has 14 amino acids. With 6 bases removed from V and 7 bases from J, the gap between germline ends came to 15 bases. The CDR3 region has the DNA TGTGCCAGCAGCAGGGTCCTTGGGGCTGAAAAACTGTTTTTT. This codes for CASSRVLGAEKLFF.

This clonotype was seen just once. CDR3 residues: CASSYIVGNEQFF. CDR3 nucleotides: TGTGCCAGCAGTTATATAGTGGGGAATGAGCAGTTCTTC. The chain couples TRBV6-5 to TRBJ2-1, with D unclear. The CDR3 is 13 amino acids. CDR1 is MNHEY and CDR2 is SVGAGI in the germline V gene. Deletions cut 3 bases from V and 7 bases from J, with 10 bases between.

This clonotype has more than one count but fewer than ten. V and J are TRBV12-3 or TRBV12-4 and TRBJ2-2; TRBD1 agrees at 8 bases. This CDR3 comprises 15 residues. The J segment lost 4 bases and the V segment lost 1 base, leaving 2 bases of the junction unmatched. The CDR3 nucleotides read TGTGCCAGCAGTTTAGGGGACAGGTCCACCGGGGAGCTGTTTTTT. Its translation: CASSLGDRSTGELFF.

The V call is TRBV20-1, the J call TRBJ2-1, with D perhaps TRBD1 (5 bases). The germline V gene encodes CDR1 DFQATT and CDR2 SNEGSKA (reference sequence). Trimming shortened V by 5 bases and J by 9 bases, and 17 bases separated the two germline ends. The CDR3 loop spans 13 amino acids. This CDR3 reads CSAPREIGAEQFF. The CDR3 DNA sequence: TGCAGTGCTCCACGCGAGATAGGGGCTGAGCAGTTCTTC.

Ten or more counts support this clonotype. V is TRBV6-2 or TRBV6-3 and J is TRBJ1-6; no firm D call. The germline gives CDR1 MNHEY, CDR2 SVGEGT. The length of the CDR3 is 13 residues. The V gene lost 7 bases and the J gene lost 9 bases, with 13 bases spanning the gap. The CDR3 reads CASTNSEGSPLHF. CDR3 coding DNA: TGTGCCAGCACGAATTCAGAAGGTTCACCCCTCCACTTT.

The CDR3 DNA reads as TGTGCCAGCAGTAAAACTAAGGGGGGATTCTTC. Translation gives CASSKTKGGFF. The chain is built from TRBV6-1 and TRBJ2-1; D is perhaps TRBD1 or TRBD2 (6 bases each). V lost 5 bases and J 16 bases, leaving 15 bases between the germline ends. Germline values: CDR1 MNHNS, CDR2 SASEGT. This CDR3 is 11 amino acids long.

In DNA, the CDR3 is TGTGCCATCAGTGTGGGGGGTCCCTACAATGAGCAGTTCTTC. Its translation is CAISVGGPYNEQFF. This chain connects TRBV10-3 to TRBJ2-1; D is perhaps TRBD2 (6 bases). The CDR3 is 14 residues long. Germline assignment: CDR1 ENHRY and CDR2 SYGVKD. V was pared by 4 bases and J by 2 bases, with 9 bases between.

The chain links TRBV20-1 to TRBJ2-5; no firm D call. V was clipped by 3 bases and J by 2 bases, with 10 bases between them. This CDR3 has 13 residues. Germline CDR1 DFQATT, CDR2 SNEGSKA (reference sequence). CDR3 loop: CSASTEHQETQYF. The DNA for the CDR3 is TGCAGTGCTAGCACGGAGCATCAAGAGACCCAGTACTTC.

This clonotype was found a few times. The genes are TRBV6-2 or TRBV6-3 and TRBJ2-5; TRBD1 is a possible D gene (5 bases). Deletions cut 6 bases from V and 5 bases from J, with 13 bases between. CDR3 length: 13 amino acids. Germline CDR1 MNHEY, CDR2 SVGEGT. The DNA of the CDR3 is TGTGCCAGCAGATCCAGGGTACTCGAGACCCAGTACTTC. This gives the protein CASRSRVLETQYF.

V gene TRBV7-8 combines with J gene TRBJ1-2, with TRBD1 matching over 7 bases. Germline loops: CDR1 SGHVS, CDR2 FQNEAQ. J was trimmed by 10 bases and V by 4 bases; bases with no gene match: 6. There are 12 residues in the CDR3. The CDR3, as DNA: TGTGCCAGCAGCTACAGGGGACAAGACTACACCTTC. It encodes CASSYRGQDYTF.

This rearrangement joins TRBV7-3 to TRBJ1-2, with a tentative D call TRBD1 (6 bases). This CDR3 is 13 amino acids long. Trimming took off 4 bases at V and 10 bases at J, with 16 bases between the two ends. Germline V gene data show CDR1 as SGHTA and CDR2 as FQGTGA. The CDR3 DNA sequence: TGTGCCAGCAGCTATGGGACAAATTTTAACTACACCTTC. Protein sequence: CASSYGTNFNYTF.

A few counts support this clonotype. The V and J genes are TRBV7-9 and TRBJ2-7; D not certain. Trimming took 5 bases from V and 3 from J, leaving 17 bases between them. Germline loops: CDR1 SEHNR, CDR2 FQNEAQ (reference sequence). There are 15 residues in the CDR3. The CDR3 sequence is CASSPNVGIDYEQYF. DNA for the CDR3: TGTGCCAGCAGCCCGAACGTAGGAATTGACTACGAGCAGTACTTC.

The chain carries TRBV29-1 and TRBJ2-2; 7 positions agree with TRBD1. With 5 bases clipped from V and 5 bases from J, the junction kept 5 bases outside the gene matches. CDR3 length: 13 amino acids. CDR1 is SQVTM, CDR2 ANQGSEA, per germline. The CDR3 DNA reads TGCAGCGTTTGGACAGGCGTAACCGGGGAGCTGTTTTTT. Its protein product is CSVWTGVTGELFF.

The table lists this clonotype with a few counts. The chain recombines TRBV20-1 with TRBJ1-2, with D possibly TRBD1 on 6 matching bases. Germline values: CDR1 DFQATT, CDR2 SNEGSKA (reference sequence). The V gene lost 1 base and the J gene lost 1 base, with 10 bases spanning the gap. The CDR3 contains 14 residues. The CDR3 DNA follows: TGCAGTGCTAGAGTGAGGGACATTAACTATGGCTACACCTTC. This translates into CSARVRDINYGYTF.

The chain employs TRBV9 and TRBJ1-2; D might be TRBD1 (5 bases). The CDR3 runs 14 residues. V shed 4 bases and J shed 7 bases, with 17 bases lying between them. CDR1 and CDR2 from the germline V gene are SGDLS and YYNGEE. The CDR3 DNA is TGTGCCAGCAGCCCTGGGGACGTTCACCGTGGCTACACCTTC. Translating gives CASSPGDVHRGYTF. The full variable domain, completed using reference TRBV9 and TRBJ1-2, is DSGVTQTPKHLITATGQRVTLRCSPRSGDLSVYWYQQSLDQGLQFLIQYYNGEERAKGNILERFSAQQFPDLHSELNLSSLELGDSALYFCASSPGDVHRGYTFGSGTRLTVV.

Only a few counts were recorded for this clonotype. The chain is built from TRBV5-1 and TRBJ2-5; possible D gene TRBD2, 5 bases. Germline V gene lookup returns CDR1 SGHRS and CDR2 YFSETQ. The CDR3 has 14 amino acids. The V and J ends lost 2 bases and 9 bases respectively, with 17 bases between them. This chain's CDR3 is CASSLGVDSEAQYF. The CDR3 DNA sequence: TGCGCCAGCAGCTTAGGAGTGGATTCGGAGGCCCAGTACTTC. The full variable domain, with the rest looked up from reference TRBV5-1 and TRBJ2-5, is KAGVTQTPRYLIKTRGQQVTLSCSPISGHRSVSWYQQTPGQGLQFLFEYFSETQRNKGNFPGRFSGRQFSNSRSEMNVSTLELGDSALYLCASSLGVDSEAQYFGPGTRLLVL.

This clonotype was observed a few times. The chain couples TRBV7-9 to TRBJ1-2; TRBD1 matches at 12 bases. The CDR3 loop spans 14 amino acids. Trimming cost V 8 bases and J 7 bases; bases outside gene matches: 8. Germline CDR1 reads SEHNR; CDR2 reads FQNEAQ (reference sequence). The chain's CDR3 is CASVLGTGGLGYTF. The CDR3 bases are TGTGCCAGCGTGCTAGGGACAGGGGGCCTTGGCTACACCTTC.

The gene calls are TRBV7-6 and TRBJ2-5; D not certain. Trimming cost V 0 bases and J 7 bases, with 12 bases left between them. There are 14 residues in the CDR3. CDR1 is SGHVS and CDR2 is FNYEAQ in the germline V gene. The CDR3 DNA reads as TGTGCCAGCAGCTTAGCGGACGCAGGAAGGACCCAGTACTTC. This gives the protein CASSLADAGRTQYF.

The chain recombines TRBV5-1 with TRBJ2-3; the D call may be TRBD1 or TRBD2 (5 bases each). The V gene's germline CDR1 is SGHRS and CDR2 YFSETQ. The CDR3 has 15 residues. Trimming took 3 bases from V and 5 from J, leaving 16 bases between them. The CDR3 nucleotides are TGCGCCAGCAGCTCAAGGGGAGATCGGGGAGATACGCAGTATTTT. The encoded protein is CASSSRGDRGDTQYF.

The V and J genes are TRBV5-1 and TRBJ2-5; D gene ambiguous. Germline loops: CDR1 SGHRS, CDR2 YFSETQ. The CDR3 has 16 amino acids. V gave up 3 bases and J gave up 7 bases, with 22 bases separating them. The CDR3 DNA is TGCGCCAGCAGCTCCGCCCGCCTTGGACCCCCAGGGACCCAGTACTTC. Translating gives CASSSARLGPPGTQYF.

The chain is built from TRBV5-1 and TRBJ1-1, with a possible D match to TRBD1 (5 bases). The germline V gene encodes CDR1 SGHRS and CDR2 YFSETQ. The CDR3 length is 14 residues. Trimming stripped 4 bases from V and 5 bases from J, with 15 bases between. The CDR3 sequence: CASSRLGATTEAFF. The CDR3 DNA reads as TGCGCCAGCAGCAGACTAGGGGCTACGACTGAAGCTTTCTTT.

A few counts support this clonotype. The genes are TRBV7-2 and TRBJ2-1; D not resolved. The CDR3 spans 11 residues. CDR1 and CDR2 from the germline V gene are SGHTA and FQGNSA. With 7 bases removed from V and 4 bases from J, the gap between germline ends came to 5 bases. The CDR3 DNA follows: TGTGCCAGCACTCAATACAATGAGCAGTTCTTC. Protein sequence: CASTQYNEQFF.

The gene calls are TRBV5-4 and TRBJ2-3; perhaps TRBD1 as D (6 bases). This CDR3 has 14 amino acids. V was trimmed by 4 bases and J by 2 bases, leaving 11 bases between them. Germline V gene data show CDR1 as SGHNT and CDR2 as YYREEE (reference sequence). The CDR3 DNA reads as TGTGCCAGCAGCAACAGGGTCGCCACAGATACGCAGTATTTT. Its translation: CASSNRVATDTQYF.

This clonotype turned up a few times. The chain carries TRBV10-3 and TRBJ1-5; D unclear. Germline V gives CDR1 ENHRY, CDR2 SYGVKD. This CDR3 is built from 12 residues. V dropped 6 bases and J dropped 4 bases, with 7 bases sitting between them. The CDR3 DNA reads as TGTGCCATCAGGGCAGAGAATCAGCCCCAGCATTTT. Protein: CAIRAENQPQHF.

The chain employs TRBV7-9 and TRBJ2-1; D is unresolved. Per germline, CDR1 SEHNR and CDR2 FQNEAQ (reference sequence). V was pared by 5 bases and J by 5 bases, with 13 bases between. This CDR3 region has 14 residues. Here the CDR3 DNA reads TGTGCCAGCAGCAAACGAATAGTACACAATGAGCAGTTCTTC. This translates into CASSKRIVHNEQFF.

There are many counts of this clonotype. Here the CDR3 reads CATSDPGQGTDTQYF. The CDR3 DNA is TGTGCCACCAGTGACCCCGGACAGGGGACAGATACGCAGTATTTT. The chain employs TRBV24-1 and TRBJ2-3; 9 bases match TRBD1. CDR1 is KGHDR and CDR2 is SFDVKD in the germline V gene. J gave up 3 bases and V 4 bases, and 4 bases lay outside the gene matches. The CDR3 is made up of 15 amino acids.